Included here is one T cell receptor (beta chain) sequence, with context. The data were taken from a study of blood T cell repertoires in COVID-19. Study-level information: Collection of acute and convalescent COVID-19 samples took place in the United States, Italy and Spain. Sample material is recorded as cDNA or gDNA derived from T cells, B-cell-depleted T cells, or PBMCs.

Authors' data handling: Using reference gene primer amplification, nucleated cell counts were estimated. Data came from immunoSEQ multiplex PCR; TCRdb stores just in-frame clones and leaves some out. That table furnishes V, J and clone size, whereas the DNA furnished D and trimming. The top ten hold approximately 20% of the sample, which has over 100,000 clones, around 89% seen once. The CDR3 contains 18 residues. With V trimmed by 2 bases and J by 3 bases, 16 bases remained unmatched. Germline-derived CDR1 and CDR2 are SGHAT and FQNNGV. V usage is TRBV11-2 and J usage is TRBJ2-7; the match to TRBD2 covers 7 bases. Material for sequencing was peripheral blood. The receptor was isolated from a human donor with acute or convalescent COVID-19. The donor label of this sample is uncertain. In DNA form, the CDR3 reads TGTGCCAGCAGCTTATCGGGGGGAGGGGACTTGGACTTCTACGAGCAGTACTTC. The encoded protein is CASSLSGGGDLDFYEQYF.